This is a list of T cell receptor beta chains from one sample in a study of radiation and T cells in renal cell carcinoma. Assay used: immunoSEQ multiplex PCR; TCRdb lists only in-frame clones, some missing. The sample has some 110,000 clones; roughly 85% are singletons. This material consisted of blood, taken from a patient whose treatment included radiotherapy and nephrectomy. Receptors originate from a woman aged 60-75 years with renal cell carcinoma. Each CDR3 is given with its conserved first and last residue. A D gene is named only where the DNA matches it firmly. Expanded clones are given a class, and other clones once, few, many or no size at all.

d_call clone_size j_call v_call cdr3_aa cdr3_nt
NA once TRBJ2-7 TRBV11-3 CASSLRESEQYF TGTGCCAGCAGCTTACGGGAGTCAGAGCAGTACTTC
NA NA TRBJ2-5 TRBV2 CATTQLVQETQYF TGTGCCACTACACAGTTAGTACAAGAGACCCAGTACTTC
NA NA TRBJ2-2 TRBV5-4 CASSLGTFNTGELFF TGTGCCAGCAGCTTAGGGACATTTAACACCGGGGAGCTGTTTTTT
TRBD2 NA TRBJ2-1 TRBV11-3 CASSMRLAGEGEQFF TGTGCCAGCAGCATGAGACTAGCGGGAGAAGGTGAGCAGTTCTTC
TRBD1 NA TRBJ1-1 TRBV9 CASGTGVHTEAFF TGTGCCAGCGGAACAGGGGTTCACACTGAAGCTTTCTTT
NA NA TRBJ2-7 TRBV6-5 CASSYIVGGGFYEQYF TGTGCCAGCAGTTACATTGTAGGGGGGGGGTTCTACGAGCAGTACTTC
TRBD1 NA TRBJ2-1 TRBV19 CASSTPTGSEQFF TGTGCCAGTAGTACCCCGACAGGGAGTGAGCAGTTCTTC
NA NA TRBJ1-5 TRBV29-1 CSVKTGNSNQPQHF TGCAGCGTCAAAACAGGGAATAGCAATCAGCCCCAGCATTTT
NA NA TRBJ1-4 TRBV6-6 CASRGGMEKLFF TGTGCCAGCAGAGGCGGAATGGAAAAACTGTTTTTT
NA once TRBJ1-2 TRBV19 CASSSNRAYTF TGTGCCAGTAGCAGTAACCGGGCGTACACCTTC
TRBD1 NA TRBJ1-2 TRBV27 CASSSGTGGDGYTF TGTGCCAGCAGTTCCGGGACAGGGGGAGATGGCTACACCTTC
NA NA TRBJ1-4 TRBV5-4 CASSISANEKLFF TGTGCCAGCAGCATATCAGCGAATGAAAAACTGTTTTTT
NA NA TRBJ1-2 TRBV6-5 CASSYEGGYYYGYTF TGTGCCAGCAGTTACGAGGGGGGGTATTACTATGGCTACACCTTC
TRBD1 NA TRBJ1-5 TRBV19 CASSTFTGGYGNQPQHF TGTGCCAGTAGTACCTTTACAGGGGGCTACGGGAATCAGCCCCAGCATTTT
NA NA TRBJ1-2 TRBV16 CASSQSGQGDGYTF TGTGCCAGCAGCCAATCTGGGCAGGGTGATGGCTACACCTTC
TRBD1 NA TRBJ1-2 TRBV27 CASTTDRGYGYTF TGTGCCAGCACCACCGACAGGGGCTATGGCTACACCTTC
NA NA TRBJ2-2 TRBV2 CASSDSRGVGTGELFF TGTGCCAGCAGTGATAGTAGAGGGGTCGGGACCGGGGAGCTGTTTTTT
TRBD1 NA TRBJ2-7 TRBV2 CASTFFMGTGKAYEQYF TGTGCCAGCACGTTCTTCATGGGGACAGGGAAAGCATACGAGCAGTACTTC
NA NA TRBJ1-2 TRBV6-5 CASTLSGEGGYTF TGTGCCAGCACTTTAAGCGGGGAGGGCGGCTACACCTTC
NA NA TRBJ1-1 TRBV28 CASSFFGGSTEAFF TGTGCCAGCAGTTTCTTCGGGGGCAGCACTGAAGCTTTCTTT
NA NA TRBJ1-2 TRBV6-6 CASSFNSDFNYGYTF TGTGCCAGCAGTTTCAACTCCGATTTTAACTATGGCTACACCTTC
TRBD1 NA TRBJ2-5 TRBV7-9 CASSRGQGKETQYF TGTGCCAGCAGCCGGGGACAGGGGAAAGAGACCCAGTACTTC
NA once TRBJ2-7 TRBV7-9 CASSFAGSYEQYF TGTGCCAGCAGCTTTGCGGGTTCCTACGAGCAGTACTTC
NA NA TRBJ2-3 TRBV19 CASSIGGRGTQYF TGTGCCAGTAGTATCGGGGGGCGCGGTACGCAGTATTTT
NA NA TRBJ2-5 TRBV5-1 CASSSGTQRRETQYF TGCGCCAGCAGCTCCGGGACCCAGCGGCGAGAGACCCAGTACTTC
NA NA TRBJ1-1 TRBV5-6 CASSPTRTNEAFF TGTGCCAGCAGCCCGACAAGAACCAATGAAGCTTTCTTT
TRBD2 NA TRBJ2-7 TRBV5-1 CASSLAGSYEQYF TGCGCCAGCAGCTTAGCGGGGTCCTACGAGCAGTACTTC
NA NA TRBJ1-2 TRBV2 CASSSTVTNYGYTF TGTGCCAGCAGTTCGACAGTAACTAACTATGGCTACACCTTC